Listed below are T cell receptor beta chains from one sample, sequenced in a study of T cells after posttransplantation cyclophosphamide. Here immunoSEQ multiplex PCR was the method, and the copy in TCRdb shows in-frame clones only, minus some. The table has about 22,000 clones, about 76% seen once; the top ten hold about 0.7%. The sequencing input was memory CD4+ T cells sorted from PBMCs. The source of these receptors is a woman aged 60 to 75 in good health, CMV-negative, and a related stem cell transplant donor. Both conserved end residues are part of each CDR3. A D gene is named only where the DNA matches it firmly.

CDR3aa: CASTFRDTNSPLHF
d_gene: .
len: 14
v_gene: TRBV2
j_gene: TRBJ1-6

CDR3aa: CASSLVVRETQYF
d_gene: .
len: 13
v_gene: TRBV7-2
j_gene: TRBJ2-5

CDR3aa: CASSLGGANTGELFF
d_gene: TRBD2
len: 15
v_gene: TRBV7-3
j_gene: TRBJ2-2

CDR3aa: CASSRYSSGSPYEQYF
d_gene: TRBD2
len: 16
v_gene: TRBV19
j_gene: TRBJ2-7

CDR3aa: CASSWGQAGANVLTF
d_gene: TRBD1
len: 15
v_gene: TRBV11-2
j_gene: TRBJ2-6

CDR3aa: CASSETYPYTEAFF
d_gene: .
len: 14
v_gene: TRBV2
j_gene: TRBJ1-1

CDR3aa: CASSRDPLGNQPQHF
d_gene: .
len: 15
v_gene: TRBV5-6
j_gene: TRBJ1-5

CDR3aa: CSVGRETQYF
d_gene: .
len: 10
v_gene: TRBV29-1
j_gene: TRBJ2-5

CDR3aa: CASTSGYGYTF
d_gene: .
len: 11
v_gene: TRBV2
j_gene: TRBJ1-2

CDR3aa: CASSLYGNRNSPLHF
d_gene: .
len: 15
v_gene: TRBV27
j_gene: TRBJ1-6

CDR3aa: CASSLEAGYGYTF
d_gene: .
len: 13
v_gene: TRBV19
j_gene: TRBJ1-2

CDR3aa: CAFLDAGQSYEQYF
d_gene: .
len: 14
v_gene: TRBV21-1
j_gene: TRBJ2-7

CDR3aa: CASSIQGGRGNQPQHF
d_gene: .
len: 16
v_gene: TRBV19
j_gene: TRBJ1-5

CDR3aa: CASSLEQGTSREAFF
d_gene: .
len: 15
v_gene: TRBV11-1
j_gene: TRBJ1-1